These 7 T cell receptor beta chains share one sample of origin, sequenced in a study of cytomegalovirus exposure and HLA in healthy donors. The PCR ran on 60 Vbeta and 13 Jbeta primers. Some clones are missing from TCRdb's copy, which holds only in-frame ones; the method was immunoSEQ multiplex PCR. The sample comprises about 220,000 clones, 82% of which are singletons, and 5.4% rests with the top ten. Sequenced input: PBMCs. The source is a woman between 40 and 55 years old in good health and CMV-seropositive.

This clone occurred once. The chain links TRBV5-4 to TRBJ1-4; D uncertain. Germline CDR1 is SGHNT and CDR2 is YYREEE (reference sequence). V lost 4 bases, J lost 5 bases, and 15 bases lay in between. There are 15 residues in the CDR3. CDR3 protein: CASSAQAGNNEKLFF. As DNA, the CDR3 is TGTGCCAGCAGCGCCCAGGCAGGCAACAATGAAAAACTGTTTTTT. Full variable domain (remainder filled in from reference TRBV5-4 and TRBJ1-4): ETGVTQSPTHLIKTRGQQVTLRCSSQSGHNTVSWYQQALGQGPQFIFQYYREEENGRGNFPPRFSGLQFPNYSSELNVNALELDDSALYLCASSAQAGNNEKLFFGSGTQLSVL.

This clone was observed a handful of times. The rearrangement uses TRBV6-5 and TRBJ2-7; D is perhaps TRBD2 (5 bases). Germline V gene lookup returns CDR1 MNHEY and CDR2 SVGAGI. The CDR3 has 14 residues. The germline V and J ends were trimmed by 5 bases and 0 bases, with 11 bases remaining between them. CDR3 residues: CASSASSYSYEQYF. CDR3 bases: TGTGCCAGCAGTGCTAGCAGTTACTCCTACGAGCAGTACTTC.

V usage is TRBV30 and J usage is TRBJ1-4; D perhaps matches TRBD1 (5 bases). Germline V gives CDR1 GTSNPN, CDR2 SVGIG (reference sequence). CDR3 size: 14 residues. V lost 0 bases and J lost 5, with 10 bases in between. CDR3 nucleotides: TGTGCCTGGAGTGTCCTCCGGGGGAATGAAAAACTGTTTTTT. Residues: CAWSVLRGNEKLFF.

The chain recombines TRBV27 with TRBJ2-7, with 8 bases identical to TRBD1. The V and J ends lost 4 bases and 2 bases, in that order; junction bases with no gene match: 7. CDR1 is MNHEY, CDR2 SMNVEV, per germline (reference sequence). The CDR3 spans 15 residues. CDR3 protein: CASSSGTGATYEQYF. The CDR3 coding sequence is TGTGCCAGCAGTTCTGGGACAGGTGCTACCTACGAGCAGTACTTC.

V and J are TRBV5-6 and TRBJ2-1; D call uncertain. This CDR3 is built from 11 residues. Looked up from germline, CDR1 is SGHDT and CDR2 is YYEEEE. V lost 0 bases and J 9 bases, leaving 4 bases between the germline ends. For the CDR3, the DNA is TGTGCCAGCAGCTTGGCCGGTGAGCAGTTCTTC. Protein sequence: CASSLAGEQFF.

This chain connects TRBV5-1 to TRBJ1-3; D ambiguous. The V end lost 2 bases, the J end lost 5 bases, and 14 bases lay between the germline ends. Germline CDR1 reads SGHRS; CDR2 reads YFSETQ. The CDR3 length is 15 residues. This CDR3 reads CASSFSATQRNTIYF. The CDR3 bases are TGCGCCAGCAGCTTTTCAGCGACTCAGCGAAACACCATATATTTT.

The genes are TRBV6-5 and TRBJ2-7, with 8 positions matching TRBD2. The CDR3 extends over 14 amino acids. Germline CDR1 MNHEY, CDR2 SVGAGI. The ends lost 6 bases at V and 2 bases at J; junction bases unmatched: 6. In DNA, the CDR3 is TGTGCCAGCAGCCCAGCGGGGGCGGCCTACGAGCAGTACTTC. Its protein product is CASSPAGAAYEQYF.